Listed below are T cell receptor beta chains from one sample, sequenced in a study of cytomegalovirus exposure and HLA in healthy donors. The protocol was immunoSEQ multiplex PCR, while the TCRdb copy is restricted to in-frame clones and leaves out a portion. The table has around 150,000 clones, under 70% seen once; the top ten hold roughly a tenth. The sequencing input was PBMCs. The receptor source for this set is a man between 25 and 39 years old in good health and CMV-seropositive. Each CDR3 is given with its conserved first and last residue. The D gene is left open where the match is weak. A clone size is listed for some rows: how often the clone was seen (once, few, many), or a class if it is expanded.

V: TRBV10-1
size: NA
J: TRBJ1-1
D: NA
CDR3: CASSALTGNTEAFF
DNA: TGCGCCAGCAGTGCCTTGACAGGGAACACTGAAGCTTTCTTT

V: TRBV7-3
size: NA
J: TRBJ1-2
D: NA
CDR3: CASSLSGTSNYGYTF
DNA: TGTGCCAGCAGCTTATCTGGGACATCCAACTATGGCTACACCTTC

V: TRBV30
size: few
J: TRBJ2-7
D: NA
CDR3: CAWRALTSFSTYEQYF
DNA: TGTGCCTGGAGAGCTCTGACGTCCTTTTCGACTTACGAGCAGTACTTC

V: TRBV5-1
size: NA
J: TRBJ1-2
D: NA
CDR3: CASSQTLDYGYTF
DNA: TGCGCCAGCAGTCAGACACTGGACTATGGCTACACCTTC

V: TRBV7-8
size: NA
J: TRBJ2-5
D: TRBD2
CDR3: CASSLGLAVRQETQYF
DNA: TGTGCCAGCAGCTTAGGACTAGCGGTTAGACAAGAGACCCAGTACTTC

V: TRBV5-6
size: few
J: TRBJ2-7
D: TRBD1
CDR3: CASSLYRIRDRSNEQYF
DNA: TGTGCCAGCAGCTTGTATAGGATCCGGGACAGGAGCAACGAGCAGTACTTC

V: TRBV5-6
size: NA
J: TRBJ2-7
D: NA
CDR3: CASSWGVGEQYF
DNA: TGTGCCAGCAGCTGGGGGGTGGGTGAGCAGTACTTC

V: TRBV19
size: NA
J: TRBJ2-5
D: NA
CDR3: CASSGTGSQETQYF
DNA: TGTGCCAGTAGTGGCACAGGATCCCAAGAGACCCAGTACTTC

V: TRBV5-1
size: NA
J: TRBJ2-5
D: TRBD2
CDR3: CASSTPLAGAGAQYF
DNA: TGCGCCAGCAGCACACCTCTAGCGGGAGCTGGGGCCCAGTACTTC

V: TRBV6-6
size: few
J: TRBJ1-3
D: NA
CDR3: CASSLPGQFAGNTIYF
DNA: TGTGCCAGCAGCCTCCCTGGACAGTTTGCTGGAAACACCATATATTTT

V: TRBV6-5
size: NA
J: TRBJ2-7
D: NA
CDR3: CASRSDGTNPQYF
DNA: TGTGCCAGCAGATCAGACGGGACAAACCCCCAGTACTTC

V: TRBV18
size: few
J: TRBJ2-1
D: NA
CDR3: CASSQMEGNEQFF
DNA: TGTGCCAGCTCTCAAATGGAGGGTAATGAGCAGTTCTTC

V: TRBV21-1
size: NA
J: TRBJ2-7
D: NA
CDR3: CASIGNTYEQYF
DNA: TGTGCCAGCATCGGGAATACCTACGAGCAGTACTTC

V: TRBV29-1
size: NA
J: TRBJ2-1
D: TRBD2
CDR3: CSVEKGLARNEQFF
DNA: TGCAGCGTTGAGAAAGGACTAGCGAGGAATGAGCAGTTCTTC

V: TRBV6-1
size: few
J: TRBJ2-4
D: TRBD1
CDR3: CASSLTGGSIQYF
DNA: TGTGCCAGCAGTTTGACAGGGGGTAGCATTCAGTACTTC

V: TRBV7-8
size: NA
J: TRBJ1-3
D: NA
CDR3: CASSLASGRLSGNTIYF
DNA: TGTGCCAGCAGCTTAGCGTCCGGCCGACTCTCTGGAAACACCATATATTTT

V: TRBV4-2
size: few
J: TRBJ1-3
D: NA
CDR3: CASSQETGSGNTIYF
DNA: TGTGCCAGCAGCCAAGAGACGGGCTCTGGAAACACCATATATTTT

V: TRBV5-4
size: NA
J: TRBJ2-1
D: NA
CDR3: CASSGGRDSYNEQFF
DNA: TGTGCCAGCAGCGGTGGGCGGGACTCCTACAATGAGCAGTTCTTC

V: TRBV19
size: NA
J: TRBJ1-5
D: TRBD1
CDR3: CASSIKRGGFSAGGVNQPQHF
DNA: TGTGCCAGTAGTATTAAACGTGGAGGCTTCTCGGCAGGGGGAGTCAATCAGCCCCAGCATTTT

V: TRBV7-9
size: once
J: TRBJ1-3
D: NA
CDR3: CASSFAGVSSGDTIYF
DNA: TGTGCCAGCAGCTTCGCCGGGGTTAGCTCTGGAGACACCATATATTTT

V: TRBV4-1
size: once
J: TRBJ1-4
D: TRBD1
CDR3: CASSQGTGVDEKLFF
DNA: TGCGCCAGCAGCCAAGGGACAGGGGTAGATGAAAAACTGTTTTTT

V: TRBV10-3
size: few
J: TRBJ2-3
D: TRBD2
CDR3: CAISDRTSGRWDTQYF
DNA: TGTGCCATCAGTGACCGGACTAGCGGGAGATGGGATACGCAGTATTTT

V: TRBV15
size: NA
J: TRBJ2-7
D: NA
CDR3: CATSRDQSPGGTYEQYF
DNA: TGTGCCACCAGCAGAGATCAGTCACCCGGGGGAACCTACGAGCAGTACTTC

V: TRBV6-6
size: NA
J: TRBJ2-7
D: NA
CDR3: CASSYSGAGYEQYF
DNA: TGTGCCAGCAGTTACTCCGGGGCGGGGTACGAGCAGTACTTC

V: TRBV30
size: few
J: TRBJ1-6
D: NA
CDR3: CAWSGQANSPLHF
DNA: TGTGCCTGGAGTGGACAGGCGAATTCACCCCTCCACTTT

V: TRBV18
size: few
J: TRBJ1-3
D: NA
CDR3: CASSATFRPSGNTIYF
DNA: TGTGCCAGCTCCGCGACTTTCCGGCCCTCTGGAAACACCATATATTTT

V: TRBV2
size: NA
J: TRBJ1-1
D: TRBD1
CDR3: CASSERDQGASLNTEAFF
DNA: TGTGCCAGCAGTGAAAGAGATCAGGGGGCTTCATTAAACACTGAAGCTTTCTTT

V: TRBV30
size: NA
J: TRBJ2-2
D: TRBD1
CDR3: CAWNRGTMDTGELFF
DNA: TGTGCCTGGAACAGGGGAACGATGGACACCGGGGAGCTGTTTTTT

V: TRBV4-2
size: NA
J: TRBJ2-2
D: NA
CDR3: CASSQGSAAFTGELFF
DNA: TGTGCCAGCAGCCAAGGGTCGGCGGCTTTCACCGGGGAGCTGTTTTTT

V: TRBV12-5
size: NA
J: TRBJ1-5
D: NA
CDR3: CASGLVQGVNQPQHF
DNA: TGTGCTAGTGGTTTGGTACAGGGCGTTAATCAGCCCCAGCATTTT

V: TRBV7-6
size: NA
J: TRBJ2-6
D: NA
CDR3: CASSLVGAGVGANVLTF
DNA: TGTGCCAGCAGCTTAGTTGGGGCAGGGGTTGGGGCCAACGTCCTGACTTTC

V: TRBV19
size: few
J: TRBJ1-5
D: TRBD1
CDR3: CASSNDREEQPQHF
DNA: TGTGCCAGTAGTAATGACAGGGAAGAACAGCCCCAGCATTTT

V: TRBV2
size: NA
J: TRBJ2-7
D: TRBD2
CDR3: CASRFTSGNPASYEQYF
DNA: TGTGCCAGCAGGTTCACTAGCGGGAATCCTGCCTCCTACGAGCAGTACTTC

V: TRBV6-5
size: NA
J: TRBJ2-7
D: TRBD1
CDR3: CASSSNWDRGRYEQYF
DNA: TGTGCCAGCAGTTCTAATTGGGACAGGGGCAGATACGAGCAGTACTTC

V: TRBV29-1
size: NA
J: TRBJ1-2
D: NA
CDR3: CSVRKTRDFNYGYTF
DNA: TGCAGCGTTAGAAAGACACGGGACTTTAACTATGGCTACACCTTC

V: TRBV7-9
size: NA
J: TRBJ1-5
D: TRBD1
CDR3: CASSSGGGSNQPQHF
DNA: TGTGCCAGCAGCTCAGGAGGGGGCTCCAATCAGCCCCAGCATTTT

V: TRBV5-1
size: NA
J: TRBJ1-2
D: TRBD1
CDR3: CASSLETGEGYTF
DNA: TGCGCCAGCAGCTTGGAGACAGGGGAAGGCTACACCTTC

V: TRBV6-5
size: once
J: TRBJ2-7
D: TRBD2
CDR3: CASTPGLAFSYEQYF
DNA: TGTGCCAGCACTCCGGGACTAGCGTTCTCCTACGAGCAGTACTTC

V: TRBV6-1
size: NA
J: TRBJ2-7
D: TRBD1
CDR3: CASSEALGQGSYEQYF
DNA: TGTGCCAGCAGTGAAGCGCTAGGACAGGGGTCCTACGAGCAGTACTTC

V: TRBV10-3
size: once
J: TRBJ2-7
D: TRBD1
CDR3: CAISDRDRGIYEQYF
DNA: TGTGCCATCAGTGACCGGGACAGGGGGATCTACGAGCAGTACTTC

V: TRBV10-3
size: NA
J: TRBJ1-5
D: NA
CDR3: CAISEEGAVGNQPQHF
DNA: TGTGCCATCAGTGAAGAGGGTGCAGTGGGCAATCAGCCCCAGCATTTT

V: TRBV4-1
size: few
J: TRBJ1-1
D: TRBD1
CDR3: CASARGRGSTEAFF
DNA: TGCGCCAGCGCCAGGGGGCGAGGTAGCACTGAAGCTTTCTTT

V: TRBV5-6
size: few
J: TRBJ2-1
D: TRBD1
CDR3: CASSGGQGVVPFYNEQFF
DNA: TGTGCCAGCAGCGGCGGACAGGGGGTCGTCCCCTTTTACAATGAGCAGTTCTTC

V: TRBV9
size: once
J: TRBJ2-7
D: TRBD1
CDR3: CASSVDGTGPYQQYF
DNA: TGTGCCAGCAGCGTAGATGGGACAGGACCCTACCAGCAGTACTTC

V: TRBV28
size: NA
J: TRBJ2-7
D: TRBD1
CDR3: CATQGVGAPYEQYF
DNA: TGTGCCACCCAGGGGGTCGGGGCCCCCTACGAGCAGTACTTC

V: TRBV27
size: NA
J: TRBJ1-2
D: NA
CDR3: CASSTSAVYGYTF
DNA: TGTGCCAGCAGTACCTCGGCGGTCTATGGCTACACCTTC

V: TRBV6-5
size: NA
J: TRBJ2-3
D: NA
CDR3: CASSYSRGSTDTQYF
DNA: TGTGCCAGCAGTTACTCCAGGGGCAGCACAGATACGCAGTATTTT

V: TRBV2
size: NA
J: TRBJ2-1
D: TRBD2
CDR3: CASTFGAGETYNEQFF
DNA: TGTGCCAGCACTTTCGGAGCGGGAGAAACCTACAATGAGCAGTTCTTC

V: TRBV7-9
size: NA
J: TRBJ2-2
D: NA
CDR3: CASSLAIRGGGELFF
DNA: TGTGCCAGCAGCTTAGCCATAAGGGGGGGCGGGGAGCTGTTTTTT

V: TRBV5-1
size: NA
J: TRBJ2-7
D: NA
CDR3: CASSLRRDVGYEQYF
DNA: TGCGCCAGCAGCTTGAGGCGGGACGTTGGGTACGAGCAGTACTTC

V: TRBV30
size: few
J: TRBJ2-2
D: TRBD2
CDR3: CAWRTSGNTGELFF
DNA: TGTGCCTGGAGGACTAGCGGAAACACCGGGGAGCTGTTTTTT

V: TRBV4-1
size: NA
J: TRBJ2-7
D: TRBD2
CDR3: CASSPDSSRLAASYEQYF
DNA: TGCGCCAGCAGCCCCGACTCAAGCCGACTAGCGGCGTCCTACGAGCAGTACTTC

V: TRBV7-9
size: once
J: TRBJ1-1
D: NA
CDR3: CASSSDSVNTEAFF
DNA: TGTGCCAGCAGCTCCGACAGTGTGAACACTGAAGCTTTCTTT